Below are 30 T cell receptor beta chains sequenced from a single sample in a study of T cells after yellow fever vaccination. Each CDR3 protein gets one entry after TCRdb re-called the 5' RACE reads with MiXCR. The data contain some 390,000 distinct CDR3 sequences, approximately 19% of them seen just once; the ten biggest clones take up over 15%. The starting material was PBMCs, obtained before the yellow fever booster vaccination. All receptors come from a man between 18 and 29 years old who received the YFV17D yellow fever vaccine.

The rearrangement links TRBV4-1 to TRBJ1-2; possibly TRBD1 for D (6 bases). The germline gives CDR1 MGHRA, CDR2 YSYEKL. Trimming removed 1 base at V and 4 bases at J, with 13 bases between. The CDR3 sequence is 15 residues long. CDR3 protein: CASSQGRGAFYGYTF. CDR3 sequence (DNA): TGCGCCAGCAGCCAAGGCAGGGGCGCCTTCTATGGCTACACCTTC.

This clonotype occurred a few times. The chain is built from TRBV11-2 and TRBJ2-3, with 10 positions matching TRBD2. In germline, CDR1 is SGHAT, CDR2 FQNNGV. The CDR3 runs to 14 residues. Trimming removed 3 bases from V and 4 bases from J; junction bases left unmatched: 1. The CDR3 reads CASSFLAGADTQYF. CDR3 coding DNA: TGTGCCAGCAGCTTCCTAGCGGGGGCAGATACGCAGTATTTT.

This clonotype appeared a few times. The chain employs TRBV6-5 and TRBJ2-7; 7 nucleotides agree with TRBD2. In germline, CDR1 is MNHEY, CDR2 SVGAGI. CDR3 length equals 16 residues. After removal of 7 bases from V and 0 bases from J, the junction contained 12 bases not matched to a gene. CDR3 sequence: CASIPSVGGSSYEQYF. CDR3 sequence (DNA): TGTGCCAGCATCCCCTCAGTGGGGGGGAGCTCCTACGAGCAGTACTTC.

The V and J genes are TRBV6-2 or TRBV6-3 and TRBJ2-1; D is perhaps TRBD1 (6 bases). Germline CDR1 MNHEY, CDR2 SVGEGT. CDR3 size: 16 residues. V lost 2 bases and J 0 bases, leaving 11 bases between the germline ends. In nucleotides, the CDR3 is TGTGCCAGCAGTTACGCGACAGGTAGCTCCTACAATGAGCAGTTCTTC. Encoded protein: CASSYATGSSYNEQFF.

This clonotype occurred a few times. J is TRBJ1-1 and V is TRBV5-1; a weak D match, TRBD1 (5 bases). Trimming took 0 bases from V and 7 from J, leaving 10 bases between them. The germline gives CDR1 SGHRS, CDR2 YFSETQ. The length of the CDR3 is 13 residues. CDR3 loop: CASSLGQGSEAFF. CDR3 DNA sequence: TGCGCCAGCAGCTTGGGGCAGGGTAGTGAAGCTTTCTTT.

The chain carries TRBV5-1 and TRBJ2-2; weak D call: TRBD2 (5 bases). The V end lost 1 base, the J end lost 6 bases, and 13 bases lay between the germline ends. Germline V lookup: CDR1 SGHRS, CDR2 YFSETQ. The CDR3 consists of 15 residues. In nucleotides, the CDR3 is TGCGCCAGCAGCTTGCCCCCAACTAGGGCCGGGGAGCTGTTTTTT. Residues: CASSLPPTRAGELFF.

This clonotype was observed at least ten times. V usage is TRBV5-5 and J usage is TRBJ2-7; 7 nucleotides align to TRBD2. The V and J ends lost 4 bases and 5 bases, in that order; junction bases with no gene match: 15. There are 16 residues in the CDR3. The germline CDR1 and CDR2 sequences are SGHKS and YYEKEE (reference sequence). CDR3 residues: CASSPTGEGRVHEQYV. The CDR3 DNA is TGTGCCAGCAGCCCGACCGGGGAGGGACGTGTTCACGAGCAGTACGTC.

This rearrangement joins TRBV29-1 to TRBJ2-7; no firm D call. The germline gives CDR1 SQVTM, CDR2 ANQGSEA. V dropped 6 bases and J dropped 2 bases, with 14 bases sitting between them. The length of the CDR3 is 13 residues. The CDR3 loop is CSVRDPYAYEQYF. Here the CDR3 DNA reads TGCAGCGTCAGAGACCCCTATGCCTACGAGCAGTACTTC.

This chain uses TRBV20-1 with TRBJ2-1; TRBD2 agrees at 9 bases. The germline V gene has CDR1 DFQATT and CDR2 SNEGSKA (reference sequence). The J segment lost 6 bases and the V segment lost 6 bases, leaving 9 bases of the junction unmatched. The CDR3 is 14 amino acids. CDR3 residues: CSAGGGASANEQFF. The CDR3 DNA sequence: TGCAGTGCGGGCGGGGGGGCCTCGGCCAATGAGCAGTTCTTC.

This clonotype was counted only a few times. V usage is TRBV4-3 and J usage is TRBJ2-1, with 10 nucleotides matching TRBD2. Germline loops: CDR1 LGHNA, CDR2 YSLEER. CDR3 length: 16 residues. The junction had 10 bases not matched to a gene; V was cut back by 3 bases and J by 8 bases. The CDR3 is CASSQPQAGGVDEQFF. CDR3 sequence (DNA): TGCGCCAGCAGCCAGCCTCAAGCGGGGGGGGTCGATGAGCAGTTCTTC.

The sample holds a few counts of this clonotype. The chain is built from TRBV11-2 and TRBJ1-5; a possible D gene is TRBD1 (6 bases). Trimming stripped 4 bases from V and 3 bases from J, with 13 bases between. The CDR3 runs 15 residues. Germline CDR1 SGHAT, CDR2 FQNNGV. CDR3 coding DNA: TGTGCCAGCAGCTCGTCTTCAGGGGTCAATCAGCCCCAGCATTTT. Its translation: CASSSSSGVNQPQHF. The whole variable domain, remainder taken from reference TRBV11-2 and TRBJ1-5, is EAGVAQSPRYKIIEKRQSVAFWCNPISGHATLYWYQQILGQGPKLLIQFQNNGVVDDSQLPKDRFSAERLKGVDSTLKIQPAKLEDSAVYLCASSSSSGVNQPQHFGDGTRLSIL.

In this sample, this clonotype turned up many times. The chain joins TRBV4-1 to TRBJ2-1, with TRBD2 as a possible D gene (6 bases). This CDR3 has 16 residues. Trimming took 4 bases from V and 3 from J, leaving 16 bases between them. The germline V gene has CDR1 MGHRA and CDR2 YSYEKL. The CDR3 region is CASSPRRDSGYNEQFF. For the CDR3, the DNA is TGCGCCAGCAGCCCCAGAAGGGATAGCGGCTACAATGAGCAGTTCTTC.

This clonotype has at least ten counts. The V gene is TRBV29-1, the J gene TRBJ1-1; D unresolved. The CDR3 spans 13 residues. V gave up 2 bases and J gave up 0 bases, with 7 bases separating them. Germline CDR1 is SQVTM and CDR2 is ANQGSEA. The CDR3 protein is CSVEPFVNTEAFF. The CDR3 DNA sequence: TGCAGCGTTGAACCGTTTGTGAACACTGAAGCTTTCTTT.

This clonotype was found a few times. This chain uses TRBV6-6 with TRBJ2-7; 9 nucleotides line up with TRBD2. Trimming at V came to 8 bases and at J to 2 bases, leaving 7 bases not matched to a gene. The CDR3 runs 14 residues. Germline values: CDR1 MNHNY, CDR2 SVGAGI (reference sequence). CDR3 sequence (DNA): TGTGCCAGCGGTGGGACTAGCCACGCCTACGAGCAGTACGTC. This encodes CASGGTSHAYEQYV.

The CDR3 here is CASSLYEQGKGTITEAFF. CDR3 sequence (DNA): TGTGCCAGCAGCTTATATGAGCAGGGAAAGGGGACGATAACTGAAGCTTTCTTT. The V call is TRBV7-9, the J call TRBJ1-1, with D maybe TRBD1 (5 bases). Per germline, CDR1 SEHNR and CDR2 FQNEAQ (reference sequence). The CDR3 has 18 amino acids. Between the trimmed V and J ends, which lost 2 bases and 5 bases, there was a span of 24 bases.

The V and J genes are TRBV18 and TRBJ2-7; 7 bases line up with TRBD1. The length of the CDR3 is 12 residues. V lost 5 bases, J lost 6 bases, and 4 bases stayed unmatched. CDR1 and CDR2 from the germline V gene are KGHSH and LQKENI. The CDR3 DNA follows: TGTGCCAGCTCATCGGACAGGACCGAGCAGTACGTC. It is translated as CASSSDRTEQYV.

This CDR3 is CASSSPSWDTQETQYF. The CDR3 nucleotides are TGTGCCAGCAGCTCGCCCTCGTGGGACACTCAAGAGACCCAGTACTTC. This sequence joins TRBV5-4 and TRBJ2-5, with D possibly matching TRBD1 (6 bases). The germline gives CDR1 SGHNT, CDR2 YYREEE (reference sequence). The CDR3 has 16 residues. With 3 bases removed from V and 2 bases from J, the gap between germline ends came to 17 bases.

The V and J genes are TRBV27 and TRBJ2-5; weak D call: TRBD1 (6 bases). Per germline, CDR1 MNHEY and CDR2 SMNVEV (reference sequence). Deletions cut 6 bases from V and 6 bases from J, with 14 bases between. The CDR3 runs 13 residues. CDR3 nucleotide sequence: TGTGCCAGCAGCCCAGGGGAGAGTCAGACCCAGTACTTC. Amino acid sequence: CASSPGESQTQYF.

V is TRBV12-3 or TRBV12-4 and J is TRBJ2-7; D gene unclear. The CDR3 extends over 12 amino acids. Deletions cut 3 bases from V and 5 bases from J, with 8 bases between. CDR3 loop: CASSFARNEQYF. As DNA, the CDR3 is TGTGCCAGCAGTTTTGCCAGGAACGAGCAGTACTTC.

This clonotype was seen only a few times. The V gene is TRBV5-6, the J gene TRBJ1-2; unclear D gene. From germline, CDR1 is SGHDT and CDR2 YYEEEE. CDR3 length: 13 residues. Trimming took 4 bases from V and 4 from J, leaving 11 bases between them. The CDR3 DNA is TGTGCCAGCAGCAGACGGCCGGGCTATGGCTACACCTTC. It specifies CASSRRPGYGYTF. Full variable domain (missing parts from reference TRBV5-6 and TRBJ1-2): DAGVTQSPTHLIKTRGQQVTLRCSPKSGHDTVSWYQQALGQGPQFIFQYYEEEERQRGNFPDRFSGHQFPNYSSELNVNALLLGDSALYLCASSRRPGYGYTFGSGTRLTVV.

V usage is TRBV5-4 and J usage is TRBJ2-2; D is unclear. The V gene lost 5 bases and the J gene lost 0 bases, with 17 bases spanning the gap. The germline CDR1 and CDR2 sequences are SGHNT and YYREEE (reference sequence). This CDR3 has 17 residues. DNA for the CDR3: TGTGCCAGCAGAAGGATGGGCAACACCGCGAACACCGGGGAGCTGTTTTTT. Protein: CASRRMGNTANTGELFF.

V usage is TRBV7-9 and J usage is TRBJ2-1; D unresolved. This CDR3 contains 13 residues. Per the germline V gene, CDR1 is SEHNR and CDR2 is FQNEAQ (reference sequence). V lost 6 bases to trimming and J lost 1 base, with 7 bases between them. This chain's CDR3 is CASSSFSYNEQFF. The CDR3 DNA sequence: TGTGCCAGCAGTTCCTTTTCCTACAATGAGCAGTTCTTC.

The chain links TRBV25-1 to TRBJ1-2, with D unclear. Trimming shortened V by 1 base and J by 9 bases, and 12 bases separated the two germline ends. Germline V gene data show CDR1 as MGHDK and CDR2 as SYGVNS. The CDR3 covers 13 residues. The CDR3 spells CASSESGSGRYTF. The CDR3, as DNA: TGTGCCAGCAGTGAATCGGGGTCCGGGCGCTACACCTTC.

J is TRBJ2-3 and V is TRBV24-1; weak D call: TRBD1 (5 bases). The CDR3 contains 14 residues. Germline CDR1 KGHDR, CDR2 SFDVKD. Trimming removed 6 bases from V and 6 bases from J, with 15 bases in between. The CDR3 DNA reads TGTGCCACCAGTATCGTCAGGGTCTGTGATACGCAGTATTTT. Translating it yields CATSIVRVCDTQYF.

This clonotype was seen only a few times. The rearrangement uses TRBV12-3 or TRBV12-4 and TRBJ1-4; the D is unclear. V lost 1 base to trimming and J lost 5 bases, with 8 bases between them. CDR3 length equals 14 residues. In DNA form, the CDR3 reads TGTGCCAGCAGTTTAGGGGTTCGGAATGAAAAACTGTTTTTT. Its protein product is CASSLGVRNEKLFF.

This clonotype was observed a few times. The gene calls are TRBV4-3 and TRBJ1-2; D gene unclear. Germline V gives CDR1 LGHNA, CDR2 YSLEER. V shed 3 bases and J shed 6 bases, with 17 bases lying between them. This CDR3 has 15 amino acids. The chain's CDR3 is CASSHLPRGEDGYTF. DNA of the CDR3: TGCGCCAGCAGCCACCTCCCTCGGGGAGAAGATGGCTACACCTTC.

This rearrangement joins TRBV27 to TRBJ1-2; the D is unclear. Trimming took 8 bases from V and 5 from J, leaving 24 bases between them. Germline V gives CDR1 MNHEY, CDR2 SMNVEV (reference sequence). The CDR3 totals 16 residues. The DNA for the CDR3 is TGTGCCAGCGCGGACTTCAGTCTCCACGGAAAGTATGGCTACACCTTC. This translates into CASADFSLHGKYGYTF.

The chain links TRBV4-3 to TRBJ2-3, with 9 bases that match TRBD1. Germline CDR1 LGHNA, CDR2 YSLEER. This CDR3 has 18 residues. J lost 2 bases, V lost 1 base, and 10 bases had no gene match. The CDR3 nucleotides are TGCGCCAGCAGCCAAGGACAGGGGGAGGTCGGCTTCACAGATACGCAGTATTTT. Encoded protein: CASSQGQGEVGFTDTQYF.

V usage is TRBV9 and J usage is TRBJ2-5; 8 bases match TRBD2. Germline V gene data show CDR1 as SGDLS and CDR2 as YYNGEE. V trimming: 1 base; J trimming: 5 bases; junction bases outside the gene matches: 7. CDR3 length equals 15 residues. The CDR3 region has the DNA TGTGCCAGCAGCGTAACGGGGGGGGCGTGGGAGACCCAGTACTTC. It specifies CASSVTGGAWETQYF.

There are a few counts of this clonotype. The chain is built from TRBV4-1 and TRBJ2-3; TRBD2 matches 7 bases. V lost 3 bases, J lost 1 base, and 4 bases stayed unmatched. Germline V CDR1 and CDR2: MGHRA, YSYEKL. The CDR3 has 15 residues. The CDR3 loop is CASSHLAEGTDTQYF. CDR3 nucleotides: TGCGCCAGCAGCCACCTAGCGGAGGGCACAGATACGCAGTATTTT.